These 7 T cell receptor beta chains were sequenced from one sample in a study of cytomegalovirus exposure and HLA in healthy donors. The PCR contained 60 Vbeta and 13 Jbeta primers. Generated by immunoSEQ multiplex PCR, the TCRdb table keeps only in-frame clones and is missing some. This table holds 190,000 or so clones, 79% found once. Sequenced: PBMCs. The origin of the receptors is a girl aged 5 to 17 in good health and CMV-seropositive.

Only a few counts were recorded for this clone. This chain joins TRBV5-5 and TRBJ2-7, with D unclear. This CDR3 is 15 amino acids long. V lost 0 bases to trimming and J lost 2 bases, with 12 bases between them. Germline V gene sequence: CDR1 SGHKS, CDR2 YYEKEE (reference sequence). The CDR3 region has the DNA TGTGCCAGCAGCTTGGGGGCTTCCTACCCCTACGAGCAGTACTTC. This encodes CASSLGASYPYEQYF.

The chain is built from TRBV27 and TRBJ2-5; 9 nucleotides align to TRBD1. The J segment lost 1 base and the V segment lost 8 bases, leaving 11 bases of the junction unmatched. Per germline, CDR1 MNHEY and CDR2 SMNVEV (reference sequence). The CDR3 consists of 16 residues. CDR3: CASRPRDRVTQETQYF. The CDR3 nucleotides are TGTGCCAGCCGGCCCCGGGACAGGGTGACCCAAGAGACCCAGTACTTC.

The J gene is TRBJ2-7, the V gene TRBV4-3; 7 positions match TRBD1. The trim removed 0 bases at V and 4 bases at J, leaving 3 bases unmatched. The CDR3 extends over 14 amino acids. CDR1 LGHNA and CDR2 YSLEER come from the germline V gene. CDR3 in amino acids: CASSQERGQYEQYF. CDR3 sequence (DNA): TGCGCCAGCAGCCAAGAGAGGGGACAGTACGAGCAGTACTTC.

The chain recombines TRBV4-3 with TRBJ2-3; a possible D gene is TRBD2 (6 bases). V lost 3 bases, J lost 2 bases, and 15 bases lay in between. Germline V CDR1 and CDR2: LGHNA, YSLEER. The CDR3 is 16 amino acids. Here the CDR3 reads CASSQGLRGITDTQYF. The DNA for the CDR3 is TGCGCCAGCAGCCAGGGCCTTCGGGGGATCACAGATACGCAGTATTTT.

The rearrangement joins TRBV4-3 to TRBJ2-7; possibly TRBD2 for D (6 bases). The germline V and J ends were trimmed by 0 bases and 3 bases, with 12 bases remaining between them. Looked up from germline, CDR1 is LGHNA and CDR2 is YSLEER. This CDR3 is built from 15 residues. CDR3 protein: CASSQERDSYYEQYF. CDR3 bases: TGCGCCAGCAGCCAAGAAAGGGACTCCTACTACGAGCAGTACTTC.

The J gene is TRBJ1-1, the V gene TRBV2; D is unclear. Germline assignment: CDR1 SNHLY and CDR2 FYNNEI. The V end was cut by 4 bases, the J end by 1 base, with 7 bases between. The CDR3 has 13 residues. This CDR3 is CASSGFRNTEAFF. CDR3 DNA: TGTGCCAGCAGTGGATTTAGGAACACTGAAGCTTTCTTT.

This clone was seen just once. The chain uses TRBV7-2 and TRBJ1-2; D call uncertain. The V end was cut by 1 base, the J end by 2 bases, with 5 bases between. Germline CDR1 reads SGHTA; CDR2 reads FQGNSA. The length of the CDR3 is 13 residues. The DNA for the CDR3 is TGTGCCAGCAGCTTAGGGCAGAACTATGGCTACACCTTC. It specifies CASSLGQNYGYTF.